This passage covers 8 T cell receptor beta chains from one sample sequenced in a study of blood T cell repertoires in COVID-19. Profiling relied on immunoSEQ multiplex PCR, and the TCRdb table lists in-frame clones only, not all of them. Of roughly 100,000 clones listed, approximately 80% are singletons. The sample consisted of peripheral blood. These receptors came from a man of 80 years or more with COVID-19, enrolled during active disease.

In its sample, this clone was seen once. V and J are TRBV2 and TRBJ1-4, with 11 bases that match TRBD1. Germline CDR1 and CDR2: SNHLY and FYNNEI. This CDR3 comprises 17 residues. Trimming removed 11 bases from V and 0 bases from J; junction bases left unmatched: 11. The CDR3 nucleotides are TGTGCCGGATCGCGGGACAGGGGGGTTGCAACTAATGAAAAACTGTTTTTT. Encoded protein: CAGSRDRGVATNEKLFF.

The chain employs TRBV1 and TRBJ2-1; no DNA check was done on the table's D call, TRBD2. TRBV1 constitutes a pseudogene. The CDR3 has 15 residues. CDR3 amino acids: CTSSTTSGCHNEQFF. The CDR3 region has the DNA TGCACCAGCAGCACGACTAGCGGATGTCACAATGAGCAGTTCTTC.

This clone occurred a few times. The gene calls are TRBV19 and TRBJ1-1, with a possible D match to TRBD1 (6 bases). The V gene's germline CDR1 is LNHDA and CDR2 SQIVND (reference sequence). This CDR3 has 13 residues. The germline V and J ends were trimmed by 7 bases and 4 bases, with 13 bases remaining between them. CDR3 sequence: CASNNIRGTEAFF. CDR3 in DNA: TGTGCCAGTAATAACATCAGGGGCACTGAAGCTTTCTTT.

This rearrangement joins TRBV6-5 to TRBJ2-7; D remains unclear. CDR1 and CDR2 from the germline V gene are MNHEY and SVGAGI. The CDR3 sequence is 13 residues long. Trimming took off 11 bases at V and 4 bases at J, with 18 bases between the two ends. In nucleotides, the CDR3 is TGTGCCGGATCGGCCAGCTTGAGGTACGAGCAGTACTTC. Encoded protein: CAGSASLRYEQYF.

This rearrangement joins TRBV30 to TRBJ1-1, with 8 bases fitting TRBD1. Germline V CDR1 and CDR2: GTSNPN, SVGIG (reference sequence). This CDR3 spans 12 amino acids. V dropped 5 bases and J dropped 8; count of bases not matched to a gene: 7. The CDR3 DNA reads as TGTGCCTGGGCAGGGGGCCTGTACGAAGCTTTCTTT. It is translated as CAWAGGLYEAFF.

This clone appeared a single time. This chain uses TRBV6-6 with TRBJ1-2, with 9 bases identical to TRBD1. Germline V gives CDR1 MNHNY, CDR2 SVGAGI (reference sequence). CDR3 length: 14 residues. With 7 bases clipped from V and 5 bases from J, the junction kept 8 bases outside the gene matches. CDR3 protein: CASNPRDRVYGYTF. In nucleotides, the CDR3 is TGTGCCAGCAACCCCCGGGACAGGGTTTATGGCTACACCTTC.

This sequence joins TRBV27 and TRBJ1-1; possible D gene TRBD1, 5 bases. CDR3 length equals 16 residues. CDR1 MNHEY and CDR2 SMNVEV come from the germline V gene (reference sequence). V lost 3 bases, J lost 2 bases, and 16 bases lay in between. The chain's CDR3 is CASSFQGRVGNTEAFF. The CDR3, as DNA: TGTGCCAGCAGTTTTCAGGGCCGAGTAGGCAACACTGAAGCTTTCTTT.

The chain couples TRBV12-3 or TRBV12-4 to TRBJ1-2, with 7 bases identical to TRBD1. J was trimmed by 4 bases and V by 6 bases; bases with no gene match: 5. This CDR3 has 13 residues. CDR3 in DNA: TGTGCCAGCAGCGCAGACAGGGTCTATGGCTACACCTTC. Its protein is CASSADRVYGYTF.